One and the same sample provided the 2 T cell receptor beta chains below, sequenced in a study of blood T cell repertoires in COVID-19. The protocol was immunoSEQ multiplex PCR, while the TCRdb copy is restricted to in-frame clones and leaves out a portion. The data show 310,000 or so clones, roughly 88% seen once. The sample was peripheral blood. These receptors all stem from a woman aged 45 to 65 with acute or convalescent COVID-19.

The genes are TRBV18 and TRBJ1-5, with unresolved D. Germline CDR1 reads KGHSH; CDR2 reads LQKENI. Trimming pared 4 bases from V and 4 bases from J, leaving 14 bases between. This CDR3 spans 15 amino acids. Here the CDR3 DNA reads TGTGCCAGCTCACTGGGTCAGGCTGGAAATCAGCCCCAGCATTTT. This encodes CASSLGQAGNQPQHF.

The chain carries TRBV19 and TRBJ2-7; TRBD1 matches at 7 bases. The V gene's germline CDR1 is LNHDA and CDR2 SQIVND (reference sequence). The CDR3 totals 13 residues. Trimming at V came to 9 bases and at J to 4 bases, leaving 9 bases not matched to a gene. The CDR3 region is CASTTEQGYEQYF. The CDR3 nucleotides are TGTGCCAGCACGACAGAACAGGGGTACGAGCAGTACTTC.